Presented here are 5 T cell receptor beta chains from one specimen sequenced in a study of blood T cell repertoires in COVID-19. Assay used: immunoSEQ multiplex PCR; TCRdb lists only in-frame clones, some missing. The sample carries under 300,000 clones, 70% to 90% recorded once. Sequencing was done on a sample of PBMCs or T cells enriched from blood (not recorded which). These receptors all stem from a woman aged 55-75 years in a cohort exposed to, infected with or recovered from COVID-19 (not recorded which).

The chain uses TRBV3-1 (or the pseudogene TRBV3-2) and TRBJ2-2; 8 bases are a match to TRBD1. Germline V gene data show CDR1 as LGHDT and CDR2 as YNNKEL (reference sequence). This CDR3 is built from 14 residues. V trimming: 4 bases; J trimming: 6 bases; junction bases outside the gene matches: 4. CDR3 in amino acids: CASSLVQGAGELFF. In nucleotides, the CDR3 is TGTGCCAGCAGCCTCGTACAGGGGGCCGGGGAGCTGTTTTTT.

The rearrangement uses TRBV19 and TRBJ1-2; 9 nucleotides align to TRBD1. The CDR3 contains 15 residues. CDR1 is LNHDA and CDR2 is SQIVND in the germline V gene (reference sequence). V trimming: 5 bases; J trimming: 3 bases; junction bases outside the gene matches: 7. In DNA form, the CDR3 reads TGTGCCAGTAGTCTGGGACAGGGAGAGTACTATGGCTACACCTTC. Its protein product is CASSLGQGEYYGYTF.

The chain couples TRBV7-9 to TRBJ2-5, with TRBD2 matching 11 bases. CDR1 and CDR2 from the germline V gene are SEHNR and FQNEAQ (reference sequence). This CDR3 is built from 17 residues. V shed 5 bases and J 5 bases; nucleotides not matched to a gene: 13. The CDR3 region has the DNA TGTGCCAGCAGCCAAGGGGGGATAGCGGGAGGGCAGGAGACCCAGTACTTC. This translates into CASSQGGIAGGQETQYF.

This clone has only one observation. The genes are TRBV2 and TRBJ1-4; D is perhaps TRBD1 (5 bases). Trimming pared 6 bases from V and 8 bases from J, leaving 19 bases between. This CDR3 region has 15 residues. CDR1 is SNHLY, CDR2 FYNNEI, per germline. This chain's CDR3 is CASRVQGGRREKLFF. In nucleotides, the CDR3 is TGTGCCAGCAGAGTGCAGGGAGGAAGAAGAGAAAAACTGTTTTTT.

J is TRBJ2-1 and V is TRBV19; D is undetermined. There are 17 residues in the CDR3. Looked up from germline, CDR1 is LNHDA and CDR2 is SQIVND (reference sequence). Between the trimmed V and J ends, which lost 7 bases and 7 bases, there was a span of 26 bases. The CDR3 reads CASTPTGSPPSSNEQFF. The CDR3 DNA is TGTGCCAGTACCCCGACTGGATCGCCGCCATCGTCGAATGAGCAGTTCTTC.